The 29 T cell receptor beta chains below all came from one sample that was sequenced in a study of cytomegalovirus exposure and HLA in healthy donors. The table came from immunoSEQ multiplex PCR; TCRdb's copy has only in-frame clones and leaves some out. The table lists 150,000 or so clones, approximately 89% of them singletons, with roughly 2.6% in the top ten. Sequencing used PBMCs. The receptors were gathered from a man in his late teens or twenties in good health and CMV-seropositive.

The gene calls are TRBV5-1 and TRBJ1-1, with 7 nucleotides matching TRBD1. The length of the CDR3 is 14 residues. The V and J ends lost 0 bases and 4 bases, in that order; junction bases with no gene match: 3. Germline V CDR1 and CDR2: SGHRS, YFSETQ. In DNA form, the CDR3 reads TGCGCCAGCAGCTTGGCCTCAGGGGGCACTGAAGCTTTCTTT. It translates to CASSLASGGTEAFF.

The V gene is TRBV7-8, the J gene TRBJ2-7; 8 nucleotides match TRBD1. Germline CDR1 and CDR2: SGHVS and FQNEAQ. The V and J ends lost 6 bases and 2 bases, in that order; junction bases with no gene match: 6. The CDR3 length is 14 residues. CDR3 amino acids: CASRSGTGPYEQYF. The CDR3 DNA reads as TGTGCCAGCAGATCCGGGACAGGTCCCTACGAGCAGTACTTC.

The chain carries TRBV7-8 and TRBJ2-2, with TRBD2 matching over 9 bases. The CDR3 loop spans 15 amino acids. The V and J ends lost 5 bases and 3 bases, in that order; junction bases with no gene match: 4. Germline V gene lookup returns CDR1 SGHVS and CDR2 FQNEAQ. The CDR3 here is CASSLGGRDTGELFF. The CDR3 coding sequence is TGTGCCAGCAGCCTCGGCGGGAGGGACACCGGGGAGCTGTTTTTT.

The chain couples TRBV14 to TRBJ2-7, with unresolved D. The germline CDR1 and CDR2 sequences are SGHDN and FVKESK. The CDR3 is made up of 13 amino acids. Trimming left V 4 bases short and J 10 bases short, with 17 bases between. CDR3 nucleotides: TGTGCCAGCAGCCCGAACCCGATTTTGGGCCAGTACTTC. It translates to CASSPNPILGQYF.

The gene calls are TRBV5-4 and TRBJ2-3, with 7 bases lining up with TRBD1. V was pared by 2 bases and J by 4 bases, with 1 base of the junction left unmatched. CDR3 length: 13 residues. Germline V gives CDR1 SGHNT, CDR2 YYREEE (reference sequence). The CDR3 protein is CASSFDRADTQYF. The CDR3 DNA reads TGTGCCAGCAGCTTTGACAGGGCAGATACGCAGTATTTT.

The chain carries TRBV2 and TRBJ2-3, with D maybe TRBD1 (5 bases). The germline gives CDR1 SNHLY, CDR2 FYNNEI. The CDR3 runs 13 residues. V dropped 2 bases and J dropped 3 bases, with 6 bases sitting between them. The CDR3 bases are TGTGCCAGCAGTGAACAGGGAACAGATACGCAGTATTTT. It encodes CASSEQGTDTQYF.

This chain uses TRBV7-2 with TRBJ1-5; TRBD1 matches at 8 bases. The CDR3 is 14 amino acids. The germline V gene encodes CDR1 SGHTA and CDR2 FQGNSA. V shed 3 bases, J shed 4 bases, and the junction held 2 bases outside the gene matches. The CDR3 DNA reads as TGTGCCAGCAGCTTGCGACAGGGGAATCAGCCCCAGCATTTT. Residues: CASSLRQGNQPQHF.

In its sample, this clone was seen once. V gene TRBV10-3 combines with J gene TRBJ2-3; TRBD1 is a possible D gene (6 bases). CDR3 length: 14 residues. V dropped 3 bases and J dropped 4 bases, with 11 bases sitting between them. In germline, CDR1 is ENHRY, CDR2 SYGVKD. CDR3 DNA: TGTGCCATCAGTGATGGGGGCGGTGCAGATACGCAGTATTTT. As protein: CAISDGGGADTQYF.

This clone was seen once. The CDR3 DNA follows: TGCGCCAGCAGAGGGCAGGGCTTCTACGAGCAGTACTTC. It translates to CASRGQGFYEQYF. The chain links TRBV5-1 to TRBJ2-7, with D maybe TRBD1 (5 bases). Between the trimmed V and J ends, which lost 5 bases and 3 bases, there was a span of 12 bases. Germline-derived CDR1 and CDR2 are SGHRS and YFSETQ. CDR3 length: 13 residues.

V gene TRBV28 combines with J gene TRBJ2-5, with D perhaps TRBD2 (5 bases). CDR1 is MDHEN, CDR2 SYDVKM, per germline. Trimming took off 6 bases at V and 4 bases at J, with 15 bases between the two ends. The CDR3 extends over 14 amino acids. The CDR3: CASRLTGFAETQYF. The CDR3 DNA reads as TGTGCCAGCAGGTTAACGGGGTTTGCAGAGACCCAGTACTTC. Together with reference TRBV28 and TRBJ2-5, the CDR3 gives the full variable domain: DVKVTQSSRYLVKRTGEKVFLECVQDMDHENMFWYRQDPGLGLRLIYFSYDVKMKEKGDIPEGYSVSREKKERFSLILESASTNQTSMYLCASRLTGFAETQYFGPGTRLLVL.

The V gene is TRBV5-5, the J gene TRBJ1-5, with 8 nucleotides matching TRBD1. Trimming took 5 bases from V and 5 from J; bases not matched to a gene: 12. CDR1 SGHKS and CDR2 YYEKEE come from the germline V gene (reference sequence). The CDR3 consists of 16 residues. This chain's CDR3 is CASSPPSTGVHQPQHF. CDR3 in DNA: TGTGCCAGCAGTCCGCCGTCGACAGGGGTCCATCAGCCCCAGCATTTT.

The rearrangement uses TRBV9 and TRBJ2-7; 10 bases line up with TRBD1. V was pared by 4 bases and J by 4 bases, with 5 bases of the junction left unmatched. Germline loops: CDR1 SGDLS, CDR2 YYNGEE. The CDR3 covers 14 residues. This CDR3 reads CASSPRDRGYEQYF. The CDR3 nucleotides read TGTGCCAGCAGCCCCAGGGACAGGGGTTACGAGCAGTACTTC.

This chain uses TRBV4-3 with TRBJ1-1; the D is unclear. CDR1 is LGHNA and CDR2 is YSLEER in the germline V gene. V was shortened by 1 base and J by 7 bases, with 10 bases between the two germline ends. The CDR3 extends over 13 amino acids. The CDR3: CASSQGGGREAFF. The CDR3 DNA follows: TGCGCCAGCAGCCAAGGAGGAGGCCGTGAAGCTTTCTTT.

The J gene is TRBJ1-4, the V gene TRBV6-1; 9 bases are shared with TRBD1. Germline lookup yields CDR1 MNHNS and CDR2 SASEGT. The V and J ends lost 4 bases and 6 bases, in that order; junction bases with no gene match: 3. The CDR3 spans 14 residues. Here the CDR3 DNA reads TGTGCCAGCAGTGTGGGGACAGGGTATGAAAAACTGTTTTTT. This codes for CASSVGTGYEKLFF.

Only one count was recorded for this clone. V is TRBV6-6 and J is TRBJ1-2; the D is unclear. The CDR3 contains 15 residues. V was clipped by 4 bases and J by 8 bases, with 20 bases between them. Germline CDR1 reads MNHNY; CDR2 reads SVGAGI (reference sequence). The CDR3 here is CASSSVGSRVEGYTF. The CDR3 region has the DNA TGTGCCAGCAGTTCGGTAGGCTCGAGGGTAGAGGGCTACACCTTC.

The J gene is TRBJ1-4, the V gene TRBV6-6; tentatively, D is TRBD1 (6 bases). The germline V and J ends were trimmed by 6 bases and 8 bases, with 16 bases remaining between them. The V gene's germline CDR1 is MNHNY and CDR2 SVGAGI (reference sequence). The CDR3 loop spans 14 amino acids. CDR3 nucleotides: TGTGCCAGCAGCCAACGCGGGGGGCGCGAAAAACTGTTTTTT. Protein product: CASSQRGGREKLFF.

The chain carries TRBV4-3 and TRBJ2-1; 8 nucleotides line up with TRBD2. This CDR3 has 15 residues. J lost 0 bases, V lost 4 bases, and 2 bases had no gene match. CDR1 is LGHNA, CDR2 YSLEER, per germline. CDR3 DNA sequence: TGCGCCAGCAGCCCGCGGGGGGACTCCTACAATGAGCAGTTCTTC. Protein product: CASSPRGDSYNEQFF.

This rearrangement joins TRBV5-1 to TRBJ2-2, with 7 bases fitting TRBD1. V was pared by 4 bases and J by 5 bases, with 8 bases of the junction left unmatched. CDR1 is SGHRS, CDR2 YFSETQ, per germline. This CDR3 is built from 15 residues. DNA of the CDR3: TGCGCCAGCAGCGCCGGGACAGAGAAAACCGGGGAGCTGTTTTTT. Its translation is CASSAGTEKTGELFF.

The chain combines TRBV23-1 with TRBJ2-1, with a weak D call TRBD2 (5 bases). TRBV23-1 is treated as an ORF (open reading frame) with a function not yet certain. With 7 bases removed from V and 1 base from J, the gap between germline ends came to 20 bases. CDR3 length equals 17 residues. The CDR3 nucleotides are TGCGCCAGCACCCCTGGCCCCGGGGTAGGGTCCTACAATGAGCAGTTCTTC. The encoded protein is CASTPGPGVGSYNEQFF.

This chain connects TRBV7-8 to TRBJ1-5, with D unresolved. Germline lookup yields CDR1 SGHVS and CDR2 FQNEAQ. Between the trimmed V and J ends, which lost 2 bases and 4 bases, there was a span of 6 bases. The CDR3 is 13 residues long. CDR3 in amino acids: CASSLRMNQPQHF. In DNA, the CDR3 is TGTGCCAGCAGCTTACGTATGAATCAGCCCCAGCATTTT.

The chain links TRBV15 to TRBJ1-2, with D possibly being TRBD1 (5 bases). The CDR3 contains 16 residues. The V gene lost 0 bases and the J gene lost 1 base, with 12 bases spanning the gap. CDR1 is LNHNV, CDR2 YYDKDF, per germline (reference sequence). This chain's CDR3 is CATSREGAILNYGYTF. The CDR3 coding sequence is TGTGCCACCAGCAGAGAAGGGGCAATACTTAACTATGGCTACACCTTC.

The V gene is TRBV9, the J gene TRBJ2-7, with a weak D call TRBD2 (5 bases). V was trimmed by 0 bases and J by 3 bases, leaving 31 bases between them. Per germline, CDR1 SGDLS and CDR2 YYNGEE. This CDR3 contains 21 residues. CDR3 sequence: CASSVVLLRAGLFLNYYEQYF. CDR3 bases: TGTGCCAGCAGCGTAGTTTTATTGAGGGCAGGCCTCTTTCTTAACTACTACGAGCAGTACTTC.

The CDR3 protein is CASSDPRQGYEQYF. CDR3 DNA: TGTGCCAGCAGTGACCCCCGACAGGGATACGAGCAGTACTTC. The chain employs TRBV25-1 and TRBJ2-7, with 7 bases lining up with TRBD1. This CDR3 comprises 14 residues. After removal of 3 bases from V and 4 bases from J, the junction contained 6 bases not matched to a gene. Per germline, CDR1 MGHDK and CDR2 SYGVNS.

The rearrangement links TRBV6-1 to TRBJ2-3, with D tentatively TRBD2 (5 bases). Trimming left V 8 bases short and J 7 bases short, with 19 bases between. Germline CDR1 is MNHNS and CDR2 is SASEGT. CDR3 length equals 14 residues. The CDR3 region is CASGSRGSGNTQYF. For the CDR3, the DNA is TGTGCCAGCGGCTCACGGGGTTCGGGGAATACGCAGTATTTT.

CDR3 protein: CASSLELVGVVGYEQYF. The CDR3, as DNA: TGTGCCAGCAGCTTAGAGTTAGTGGGAGTGGTAGGGTACGAGCAGTACTTC. The chain employs TRBV7-2 and TRBJ2-7; tentative D call: TRBD2 (5 bases). V was cut by 1 base and J by 4 bases, with 20 bases left in between. The CDR3 is made up of 17 amino acids. The germline CDR1 and CDR2 sequences are SGHTA and FQGNSA.

Concerning this clone itself: Different DNA sequences within this sample yield the same CDR3. The V gene is TRBV7-2, the J gene TRBJ1-4, with a possible D match to TRBD1 (5 bases). Per germline, CDR1 SGHTA and CDR2 FQGNSA. V dropped 2 bases and J dropped 4 bases, with 8 bases sitting between them. The CDR3 covers 14 residues. The CDR3 loop reads CASSLQGGNEKLFF. CDR3 coding DNA: TGTGCCAGCAGCTTACAGGGAGGTAATGAAAAACTGTTTTTT.

V is TRBV4-2 and J is TRBJ1-4; D unresolved. Germline V CDR1 and CDR2: LGHNA, YNFKEQ. Between the trimmed V and J ends, which lost 0 bases and 1 base, there was a span of 12 bases. There are 17 residues in the CDR3. The CDR3 nucleotides are TGTGCCAGCAGCCAAGATCCCGACCGAGGAACTAATGAAAAACTGTTTTTT. This encodes CASSQDPDRGTNEKLFF.

This chain joins TRBV5-6 and TRBJ1-3; 8 nucleotides match TRBD1. Trimming took 1 base from V and 0 from J; bases not matched to a gene: 6. Looked up from germline, CDR1 is SGHDT and CDR2 is YYEEEE. The CDR3 is 17 residues long. DNA of the CDR3: TGTGCCAGCAGCTTGTCAGGGGGCGGTCACTCTGGAAACACCATATATTTT. Its protein product is CASSLSGGGHSGNTIYF. The entire variable domain, with the rest obtained from reference TRBV5-6 and TRBJ1-3, is as follows: DAGVTQSPTHLIKTRGQQVTLRCSPKSGHDTVSWYQQALGQGPQFIFQYYEEEERQRGNFPDRFSGHQFPNYSSELNVNALLLGDSALYLCASSLSGGGHSGNTIYFGEGSWLTVV.

This clone was seen a single time. The chain joins TRBV13 to TRBJ2-7; 9 nucleotides align to TRBD1. In germline, CDR1 is PRHDT, CDR2 FYEKMQ (reference sequence). This CDR3 has 15 amino acids. With 4 bases clipped from V and 5 bases from J, the junction kept 9 bases outside the gene matches. CDR3 sequence: CASSSPGQGVHEQYF. CDR3 DNA sequence: TGTGCCAGCAGCTCTCCGGGACAGGGAGTCCACGAGCAGTACTTC.